This T cell receptor beta chain was identified in a study of T cells in Graves' hyperthyroidism and ophthalmopathy. General study results and limits: Blood also contained most expanded thyroid clonotypes above 0.001. From stable hyperthyroidism, ophthalmopathy was separated by a 13 V-J model.

As to this clonotype: No antigen is known for it.

Amplified TCR beta CDR3 regions derived from RNA transcripts. The HTBI primer set served for first-round RT-PCR of the TCR CDR3. TCRdb itself ran the multiplex PCR reads through MiXCR, one entry per CDR3 protein. There are hundreds of thousands of distinct CDR3 sequences in the sample; roughly 40% occur only once, and 7.5% to 9.5% lies in the top ten. Germline-derived CDR1 and CDR2 are LNHNV and YYDKDF (reference sequence). Trimming took 0 bases from V and 7 from J, leaving 15 bases between them. The CDR3 extends over 16 amino acids. Clinical symptoms, serum thyroxine and TRAb, thyroid ultrasound and orbital computed tomography together formed the diagnostic basis. Extraction of PBMCs used more than 8.5 ml of fresh peripheral blood.

The sequencing input was blood. The TCR sequence derives from a man between 18 and 35 years old with Graves' hyperthyroidism. The chain carries TRBV15 and TRBJ1-4; a possible D gene is TRBD1 (5 bases). The CDR3 region has the DNA TGTGCCACCAGCAGAGATGAGGGAGGGGTTGGTGAAAAACTGTTTTTT. Amino acids: CATSRDEGGVGEKLFF. Looking up the rest from reference TRBV15 and TRBJ1-4 gives the full variable domain: DAMVIQNPRYQVTQFGKPVTLSCSQTLNHNVMYWYQQKSSQAPKLLFHYYDKDFNNEADTPDNFQSRRPNTSFCFLDIRSPGLGDTAMYLCATSRDEGGVGEKLFFGSGTQLSVL.